The 6 T cell receptor beta chains below all came from one sample that was sequenced in a study of blood T cell repertoires in COVID-19. TCRdb's copy holds only in-frame clones and misses some; the assay was immunoSEQ multiplex PCR. The table lists some 210,000 clones, around 80% of them singletons. The specimen sequenced was peripheral blood. Receptors originate from a woman in her 40s with acute or convalescent COVID-19.

In its sample, this clone was seen a few times. The V and J genes are TRBV30 and TRBJ2-1; 10 nucleotides align to TRBD1. The CDR3 is made up of 14 amino acids. The germline V gene has CDR1 GTSNPN and CDR2 SVGIG (reference sequence). J lost 5 bases, V lost 4 bases, and 5 bases had no gene match. CDR3 DNA: TGTGCCTGGAACCCCGGGACAGGGGACAATGAGCAGTTCTTC. It yields the protein CAWNPGTGDNEQFF.

This chain connects TRBV7-7 to TRBJ2-1; D perhaps matches TRBD1 (6 bases). From germline, CDR1 is SSHAT and CDR2 FNYEAQ (reference sequence). The CDR3 covers 15 residues. V lost 1 base to trimming and J lost 0 bases, with 7 bases between them. The CDR3 is CASSLGQDSYNEQFF. In nucleotides, the CDR3 is TGTGCCAGCAGCTTAGGACAGGACTCCTACAATGAGCAGTTCTTC.

There are many counts of this clone. The rearrangement links TRBV19 to TRBJ2-3; TRBD2 agrees at 11 bases. With 5 bases clipped from V and 0 bases from J, the junction kept 7 bases outside the gene matches. The CDR3 is made up of 17 amino acids. Germline-derived CDR1 and CDR2 are LNHDA and SQIVND (reference sequence). CDR3 in amino acids: CASSAWTSGSSTDTQYF. CDR3 nucleotide sequence: TGTGCCAGTAGTGCCTGGACTAGCGGGTCTAGCACAGATACGCAGTATTTT. The whole variable domain, filled in from reference TRBV19 and TRBJ2-3, reads DGGITQSPKYLFRKEGQNVTLSCEQNLNHDAMYWYRQDPGQGLRLIYYSQIVNDFQKGDIAEGYSVSREKKESFPLTVTSAQKNPTAFYLCASSAWTSGSSTDTQYFGPGTRLTVL.

This clone was counted a single time. This chain links TRBV11-3 with TRBJ2-2, with D perhaps matching TRBD1 (5 bases). Germline V gives CDR1 SGHNT, CDR2 YENEEA. The CDR3 is 18 residues long. Trimming pared 5 bases from V and 2 bases from J, leaving 21 bases between. The CDR3 DNA reads as TGTGCCAGCAGCAAACGGATGGGGCAGGCCTCAAACACCGGGGAGCTGTTTTTT. Translating it yields CASSKRMGQASNTGELFF.

The chain links TRBV9 to TRBJ1-4; 7 bases match TRBD1. CDR1 and CDR2 (germline): SGDLS, YYNGEE. The CDR3 runs 13 residues. V trimming: 4 bases; J trimming: 7 bases; junction bases outside the gene matches: 4. The CDR3 region is CASSRDRAEKLFF. The CDR3 DNA follows: TGTGCCAGCAGCAGAGACAGGGCTGAAAAACTGTTTTTT.

The CDR3: CAIRTNRGPADEQFF. The CDR3 bases are TGTGCCATCAGGACAAACAGGGGTCCTGCGGATGAGCAGTTCTTC. The rearrangement links TRBV10-3 to TRBJ2-1, with 7 positions matching TRBD1. CDR1 is ENHRY, CDR2 SYGVKD, per germline. The CDR3 extends over 15 amino acids. Trimming cost V 6 bases and J 8 bases; bases outside gene matches: 13.